A single sample is the source of the 21 T cell receptor beta chains below, sequenced in a study of control samples from healthy donors and cancer patients. Measured with immunoSEQ multiplex PCR; TCRdb has only the in-frame clones, and not every one. The table lists 100,000 to 150,000 clones, 85% to 95% of them singletons. Material: PBMCs. The receptors shown here come from a man older than 75 with head and neck cancer.

This clone showed up just once. The chain carries TRBV10-3 and TRBJ1-6; TRBD1 agrees at 8 bases. The CDR3 totals 14 residues. CDR1 ENHRY and CDR2 SYGVKD come from the germline V gene. The trim removed 5 bases at V and 7 bases at J, leaving 4 bases unmatched. This CDR3 reads CAISRQGLNSPLHF. The CDR3 bases are TGTGCCATCAGTAGACAGGGGCTCAATTCACCCCTCCACTTT.

This chain connects TRBV19 to TRBJ1-2, with 7 bases matching TRBD1. Trimming cost V 3 bases and J 2 bases; bases outside gene matches: 6. The CDR3 consists of 15 residues. Germline CDR1 and CDR2: LNHDA and SQIVND (reference sequence). The CDR3 DNA reads TGTGCCAGTAGTATTAAAGGGGGACAGAACTATGGCTACACCTTC. Translation gives CASSIKGGQNYGYTF.

The count of this clone is one. The rearrangement joins TRBV27 to TRBJ1-3; possible D gene TRBD1, 6 bases. The CDR3 contains 18 residues. The germline gives CDR1 MNHEY, CDR2 SMNVEV (reference sequence). V was pared by 2 bases and J by 1 base, with 18 bases between. The CDR3 protein is CASSLNPPGHPSGNTIYF. The DNA for the CDR3 is TGTGCCAGCAGTTTAAACCCACCGGGACATCCTTCTGGAAACACCATATATTTT.

About this clone itself: Other DNA sequences in the sample encode the same CDR3. The chain recombines TRBV12-3 or TRBV12-4 with TRBJ1-5, with D unresolved. Trimming cost V 3 bases and J 7 bases, with 7 bases left between them. The CDR3 consists of 12 residues. The CDR3 DNA sequence: TGTGCCAGCAGTTTTTCGGGACAGCCCCAGCATTTT. It is translated as CASSFSGQPQHF.

The rearrangement joins TRBV29-1 to TRBJ2-3; no reliable D call. The CDR3 contains 11 residues. Trimming took off 1 base at V and 4 bases at J, with 3 bases between the two ends. The germline gives CDR1 SQVTM, CDR2 ANQGSEA. The CDR3, as DNA: TGCAGCGTTGAAGTGGCAGATACGCAGTATTTT. This sequence encodes CSVEVADTQYF.

V and J are TRBV6-6 and TRBJ1-1, with a possible D match to TRBD1 (5 bases). The CDR3 extends over 13 amino acids. Trimming removed 5 bases at V and 1 base at J, with 8 bases between. In germline, CDR1 is MNHNY, CDR2 SVGAGI (reference sequence). CDR3 bases: TGTGCCAGCAGTACCGACAGGAACACTGAAGCTTTCTTT. Its protein is CASSTDRNTEAFF.

The chain joins TRBV7-2 to TRBJ2-1; TRBD2 matches at 8 bases. This CDR3 has 16 residues. Germline lookup yields CDR1 SGHTA and CDR2 FQGNSA. Trimming removed 3 bases from V and 1 base from J; junction bases left unmatched: 5. The CDR3 DNA reads TGTGCCAGCAGCTTCGGTAGCGGGGAATCCTACAATGAGCAGTTCTTC. It translates to CASSFGSGESYNEQFF.

The chain uses TRBV4-1 and TRBJ2-3, with D possibly being TRBD1 (6 bases). The CDR3 totals 16 residues. Germline CDR1 is MGHRA and CDR2 is YSYEKL. The germline V and J ends were trimmed by 4 bases and 2 bases, with 16 bases remaining between them. The CDR3 DNA sequence: TGCGCCAGCAGCCCAGGGGTAGGGGCAGTCACAGATACGCAGTATTTT. Translation gives CASSPGVGAVTDTQYF.

The chain carries TRBV2 and TRBJ2-7; D is ambiguous. This CDR3 contains 13 residues. V lost 5 bases and J lost 5, with 13 bases in between. In germline, CDR1 is SNHLY, CDR2 FYNNEI. The CDR3 region is CASSKGRQNEQYF. The CDR3 DNA is TGTGCCAGCAGTAAAGGCCGGCAGAACGAGCAGTACTTC.

The chain links TRBV7-9 to TRBJ1-2; the match to TRBD1 covers 9 bases. CDR1 is SEHNR, CDR2 FQNEAQ, per germline (reference sequence). This CDR3 region has 13 residues. Germline trimming cut 5 bases from V and 6 bases from J; bases unmatched to any gene: 4. For the CDR3, the DNA is TGTGCCAGCAGCGTGGACAGGGGAGATGGCTACACCTTC. This encodes CASSVDRGDGYTF.

The rearrangement joins TRBV20-1 to TRBJ2-7, with D possibly being TRBD2 (5 bases). This CDR3 is built from 11 residues. CDR1 is DFQATT and CDR2 is SNEGSKA in the germline V gene (reference sequence). V was clipped by 2 bases and J by 7 bases, with 9 bases between them. The CDR3 protein is CSARRGGEQYF. CDR3 bases: TGCAGTGCTAGACGAGGAGGTGAGCAGTACTTC.

V usage is TRBV10-1 and J usage is TRBJ2-3, with 8 positions matching TRBD2. There are 18 residues in the CDR3. The trim removed 0 bases at V and 1 base at J, leaving 9 bases unmatched. Germline lookup yields CDR1 WNHNN and CDR2 SYGVQD (reference sequence). The CDR3 nucleotides read TGCGCCAGCAGTGAGTCGAGGTTTTTCGGGAGGGGCACAGATACGCAGTATTTT. Amino acids: CASSESRFFGRGTDTQYF.

The chain couples TRBV6-4 to TRBJ1-5, with 8 bases identical to TRBD1. J gave up 4 bases and V 5 bases, and 7 bases lay outside the gene matches. The CDR3 sequence is 15 residues long. CDR1 and CDR2 from the germline V gene are MRHNA and SNTAGT. The CDR3 nucleotides are TGTGCCAGCAGTCCTCGACAGGGGTCGAATCAGCCCCAGCATTTT. Protein: CASSPRQGSNQPQHF.

The chain uses TRBV5-6 and TRBJ2-5, with no clear D. Germline V gives CDR1 SGHDT, CDR2 YYEEEE. The V gene lost 4 bases and the J gene lost 1 base, with 11 bases spanning the gap. The CDR3 totals 14 residues. DNA of the CDR3: TGTGCCAGCAGCAGTGGCAGGCTCCAAGAGACCCAGTACTTC. This sequence encodes CASSSGRLQETQYF.

This clone has a handful of counts. The chain links TRBV18 to TRBJ2-7; D is possibly TRBD2 (6 bases). Looked up from germline, CDR1 is KGHSH and CDR2 is LQKENI. CDR3 size: 16 residues. Deletions cut 6 bases from V and 2 bases from J, with 20 bases between. CDR3 DNA sequence: TGTGCCAGCTCGGACGGCCCCGGGACTGCCACCTACGAGCAGTACTTC. As protein: CASSDGPGTATYEQYF.

V and J are TRBV5-1 and TRBJ1-6; D is unclear. Germline CDR1 and CDR2: SGHRS and YFSETQ. Trimming left V 4 bases short and J 6 bases short, with 14 bases between. This CDR3 spans 15 amino acids. CDR3 DNA: TGCGCCAGCAGCCCCCTGGGCAGAAGTAATTCACCCCTCCACTTT. This sequence encodes CASSPLGRSNSPLHF.

The chain joins TRBV20-1 to TRBJ2-7, with 8 bases that match TRBD2. The CDR3 spans 11 residues. V lost 3 bases and J lost 10; bases outside the gene matches: 5. Germline CDR1 reads DFQATT; CDR2 reads SNEGSKA (reference sequence). The chain's CDR3 is CSASGTSFQYF. CDR3 DNA sequence: TGCAGTGCTAGCGGGACTAGTTTTCAGTACTTC.

This CDR3 reads CASSLHRGGEQYF. CDR3 sequence (DNA): TGTGCCAGCAGTTTACACAGGGGAGGCGAGCAGTACTTC. The chain is built from TRBV27 and TRBJ2-7, with D perhaps matching TRBD1 (7 bases). The CDR3 is 13 residues long. CDR1 is MNHEY, CDR2 SMNVEV, per germline (reference sequence). Between the trimmed V and J ends, which lost 2 bases and 6 bases, there was a span of 11 bases.

DNA of the CDR3: TGTGCCAGCAGCTCTGTGTCACAGGGTTATGGCTACACCTTC. It translates to CASSSVSQGYGYTF. The rearrangement uses TRBV11-2 and TRBJ1-2; the D gene is possibly TRBD1 (6 bases). This CDR3 is built from 14 residues. Germline V gene data show CDR1 as SGHAT and CDR2 as FQNNGV. V was shortened by 4 bases and J by 5 bases, with 14 bases between the two germline ends. The variable domain in full, with the rest retrieved from reference TRBV11-2 and TRBJ1-2, is EAGVAQSPRYKIIEKRQSVAFWCNPISGHATLYWYQQILGQGPKLLIQFQNNGVVDDSQLPKDRFSAERLKGVDSTLKIQPAKLEDSAVYLCASSSVSQGYGYTFGSGTRLTVV.

The gene calls are TRBV20-1 and TRBJ2-3; D is undetermined. There are 11 residues in the CDR3. Trimming cost V 5 bases and J 5 bases, with 8 bases left between them. Germline V CDR1 and CDR2: DFQATT, SNEGSKA (reference sequence). In nucleotides, the CDR3 is TGCAGTGCTGGCCTAAGAGATACGCAGTATTTT. It encodes CSAGLRDTQYF.

The rearrangement joins TRBV19 to TRBJ2-3, with TRBD2 matching 8 bases. CDR1 is LNHDA, CDR2 SQIVND, per germline (reference sequence). The CDR3 is 15 amino acids. V was clipped by 5 bases and J by 4 bases; unmatched bases: 8. The CDR3 loop is CASSLRGGSADTQYF. CDR3 nucleotide sequence: TGTGCCAGTAGTCTCCGGGGGGGCTCAGCAGATACGCAGTATTTT. Using reference TRBV19 and TRBJ2-3 for the parts outside the CDR3, the full variable domain is DGGITQSPKYLFRKEGQNVTLSCEQNLNHDAMYWYRQDPGQGLRLIYYSQIVNDFQKGDIAEGYSVSREKKESFPLTVTSAQKNPTAFYLCASSLRGGSADTQYFGPGTRLTVL.